This T cell receptor beta chain comes out of a study of graft-versus-host responses after intestinal transplantation. Across the study: Recipients had transplants, and these were multivisceral, liver-intestinal, or isolated intestinal. Every transplant recipient was induced with anti-thymocyte globulin, then maintained on tacrolimus and steroids for about 3 years. Points from the study as a whole: Recipient-marrow GvH clones were detected, some having first appeared in ileum or blood. Early post-transplant declines in HvG were associated with peak levels of circulating GvH clones.

On this clone itself: What it binds is unknown.

Sequencing was performed with immunoSEQ multiplex PCR; in TCRdb, only in-frame clones are kept and a portion is missing. The sample carries about 94,000 clones, roughly 91% recorded once. The sequencing here drew on unstimulated CD8+ T cells sorted from spleen or lymph node cells, taken before intestinal transplant. The source of this sequence is a human donor who received an intestinal transplant.

The CDR3, as DNA: TGTGCCAGCAGTGACAGGGCCTCCTACAATGAGCAGTTCTTC. Protein: CASSDRASYNEQFF. This chain joins TRBV6-5 and TRBJ2-1, with 7 bases lining up with TRBD1. With V trimmed by 5 bases and J by 0 bases, 1 base remained unmatched. The CDR3 is 14 residues long. Germline CDR1 is MNHEY and CDR2 is SVGAGI.